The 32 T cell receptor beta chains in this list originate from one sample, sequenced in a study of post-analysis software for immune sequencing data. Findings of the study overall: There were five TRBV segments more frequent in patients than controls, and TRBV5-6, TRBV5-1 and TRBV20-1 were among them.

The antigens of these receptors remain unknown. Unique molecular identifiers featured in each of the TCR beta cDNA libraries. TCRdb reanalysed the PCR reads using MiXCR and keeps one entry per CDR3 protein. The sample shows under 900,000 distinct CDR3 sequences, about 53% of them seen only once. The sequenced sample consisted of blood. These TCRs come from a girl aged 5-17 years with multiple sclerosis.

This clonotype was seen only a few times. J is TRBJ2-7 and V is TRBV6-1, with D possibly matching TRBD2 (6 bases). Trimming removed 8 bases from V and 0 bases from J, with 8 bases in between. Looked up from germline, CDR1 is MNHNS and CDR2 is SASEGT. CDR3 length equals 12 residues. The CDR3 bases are TGTGCCAGCCGGGACTCCTCCTACGAGCAGTACTTC. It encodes CASRDSSYEQYF.

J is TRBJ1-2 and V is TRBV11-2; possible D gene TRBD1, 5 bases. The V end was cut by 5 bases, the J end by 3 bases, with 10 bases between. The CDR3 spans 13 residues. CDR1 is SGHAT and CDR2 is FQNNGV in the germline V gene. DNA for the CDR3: TGTGCCAGCAGCCCCGACAGTTACTATGGCTACACCTTC. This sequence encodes CASSPDSYYGYTF.

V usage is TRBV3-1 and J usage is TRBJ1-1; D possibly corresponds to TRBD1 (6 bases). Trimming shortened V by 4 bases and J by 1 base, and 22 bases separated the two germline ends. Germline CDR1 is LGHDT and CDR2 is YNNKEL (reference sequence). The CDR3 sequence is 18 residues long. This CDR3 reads CASSPQGTTGPGNTEAFF. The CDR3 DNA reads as TGTGCCAGCAGCCCCCAGGGAACCACAGGGCCGGGGAACACTGAAGCTTTCTTT.

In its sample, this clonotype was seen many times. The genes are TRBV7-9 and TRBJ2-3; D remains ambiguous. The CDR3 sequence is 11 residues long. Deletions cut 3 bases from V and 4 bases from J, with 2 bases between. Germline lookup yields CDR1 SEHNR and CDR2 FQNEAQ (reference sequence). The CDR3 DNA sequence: TGTGCCAGCAGCTTTGCAGATACGCAGTATTTT. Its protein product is CASSFADTQYF.

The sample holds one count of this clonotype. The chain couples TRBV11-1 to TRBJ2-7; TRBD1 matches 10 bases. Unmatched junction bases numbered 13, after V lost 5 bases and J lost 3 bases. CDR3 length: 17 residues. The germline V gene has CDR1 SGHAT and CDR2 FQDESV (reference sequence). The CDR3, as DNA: TGTGCCAGCAGCAGGACCGGGACAGGGGCCGGGATCTACGAGCAGTACTTC. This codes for CASSRTGTGAGIYEQYF.

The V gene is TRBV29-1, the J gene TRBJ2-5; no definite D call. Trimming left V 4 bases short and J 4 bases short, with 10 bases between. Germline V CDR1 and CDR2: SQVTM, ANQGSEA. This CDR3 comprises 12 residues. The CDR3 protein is CSVVWVGETQYF. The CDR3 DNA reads TGCAGCGTTGTTTGGGTGGGAGAGACCCAGTACTTC. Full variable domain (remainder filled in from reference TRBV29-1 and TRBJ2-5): SAVISQKPSRDICQRGTSLTIQCQVDSQVTMMFWYRQQPGQSLTLIATANQGSEATYESGFVIDKFPISRPNLTFSTLTVSNMSPEDSSIYLCSVVWVGETQYFGPGTRLLVL.

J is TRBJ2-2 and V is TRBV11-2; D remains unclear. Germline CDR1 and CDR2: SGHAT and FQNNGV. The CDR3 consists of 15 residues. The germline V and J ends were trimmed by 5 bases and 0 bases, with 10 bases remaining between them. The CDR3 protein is CASSPRRSNTGELFF. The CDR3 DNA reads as TGTGCCAGCAGCCCCCGCAGGTCGAACACCGGGGAGCTGTTTTTT.

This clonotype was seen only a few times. The CDR3 loop reads CAARDRGPDTQYF. The DNA of the CDR3 is TGTGCCGCCAGGGACAGGGGGCCAGATACGCAGTATTTT. This chain links TRBV10-3 with TRBJ2-3; TRBD1 agrees at 12 bases. The CDR3 contains 13 residues. Germline CDR1 reads ENHRY; CDR2 reads SYGVKD. V trimming: 11 bases; J trimming: 4 bases; junction bases outside the gene matches: 4.

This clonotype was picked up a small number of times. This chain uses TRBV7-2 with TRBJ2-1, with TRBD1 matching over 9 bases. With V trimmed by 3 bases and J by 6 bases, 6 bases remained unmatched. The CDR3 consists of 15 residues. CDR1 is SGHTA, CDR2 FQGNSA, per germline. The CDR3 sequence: CASSFTGQGTNEQFF. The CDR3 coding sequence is TGTGCCAGCAGCTTCACAGGACAGGGGACCAATGAGCAGTTCTTC.

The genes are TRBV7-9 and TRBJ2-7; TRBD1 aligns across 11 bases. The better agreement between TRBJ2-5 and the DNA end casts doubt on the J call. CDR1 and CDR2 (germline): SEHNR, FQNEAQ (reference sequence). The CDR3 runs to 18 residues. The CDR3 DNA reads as TGTGCCAGCAGGTTCCAGGGACAGGGGGGCCTTTGGACGGAGACCCAGTACTTC. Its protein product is CASRFQGQGGLWTETQYF.

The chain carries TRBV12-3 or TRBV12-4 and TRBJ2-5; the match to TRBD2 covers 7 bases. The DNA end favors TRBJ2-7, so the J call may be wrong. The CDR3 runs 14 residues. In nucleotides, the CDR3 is TGTGCCAGCAGTTTGAACGGGGGGACCTACGAGCAGTACTTC. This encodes CASSLNGGTYEQYF.

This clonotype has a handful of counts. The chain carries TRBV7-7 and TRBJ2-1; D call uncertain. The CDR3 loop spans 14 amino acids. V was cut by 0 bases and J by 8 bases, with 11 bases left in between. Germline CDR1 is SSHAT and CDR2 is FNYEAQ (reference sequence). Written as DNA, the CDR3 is TGTGCCAGCAGCTTAGCTTTGGACGTCGATGAGCAGTTCTTC. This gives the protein CASSLALDVDEQFF.

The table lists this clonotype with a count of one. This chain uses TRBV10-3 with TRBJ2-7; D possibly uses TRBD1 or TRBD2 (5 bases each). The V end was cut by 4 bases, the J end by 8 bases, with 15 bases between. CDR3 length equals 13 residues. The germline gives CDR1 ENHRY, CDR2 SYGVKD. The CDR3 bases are TGTGCCATCAGTGCCGGGGCGCCGGGCAAGCAGTACTTC. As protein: CAISAGAPGKQYF.

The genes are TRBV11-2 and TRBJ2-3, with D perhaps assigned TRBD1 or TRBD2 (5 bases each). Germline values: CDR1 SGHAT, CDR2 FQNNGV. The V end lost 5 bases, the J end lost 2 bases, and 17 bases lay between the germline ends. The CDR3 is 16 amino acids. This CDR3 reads CASSLGTLHYTDTQYF. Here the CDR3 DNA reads TGTGCCAGCAGCCTCGGGACCCTCCATTACACAGATACGCAGTATTTT. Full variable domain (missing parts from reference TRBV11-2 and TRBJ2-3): EAGVAQSPRYKIIEKRQSVAFWCNPISGHATLYWYQQILGQGPKLLIQFQNNGVVDDSQLPKDRFSAERLKGVDSTLKIQPAKLEDSAVYLCASSLGTLHYTDTQYFGPGTRLTVL.

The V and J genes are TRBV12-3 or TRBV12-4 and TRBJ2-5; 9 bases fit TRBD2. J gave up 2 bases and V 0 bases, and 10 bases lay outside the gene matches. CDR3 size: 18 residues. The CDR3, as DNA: TGTGCCAGCAGTTTAGCGCGGGGTAGTAGCGGGGGACAAGAGACCCAGTACTTC. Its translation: CASSLARGSSGGQETQYF.

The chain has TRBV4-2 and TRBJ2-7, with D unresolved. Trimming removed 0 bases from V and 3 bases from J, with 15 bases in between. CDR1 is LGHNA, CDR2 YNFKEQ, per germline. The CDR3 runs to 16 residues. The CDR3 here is CASSQDRSVTNYEQYF. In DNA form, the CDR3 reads TGTGCCAGCAGCCAAGATAGGAGTGTCACCAACTACGAGCAGTACTTC.

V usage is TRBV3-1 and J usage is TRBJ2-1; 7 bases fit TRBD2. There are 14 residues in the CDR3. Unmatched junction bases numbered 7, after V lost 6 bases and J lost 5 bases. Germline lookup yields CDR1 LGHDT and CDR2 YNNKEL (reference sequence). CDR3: CASRPGLPNNEQFF. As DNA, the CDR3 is TGTGCCAGCAGACCGGGACTACCAAACAATGAGCAGTTCTTC.

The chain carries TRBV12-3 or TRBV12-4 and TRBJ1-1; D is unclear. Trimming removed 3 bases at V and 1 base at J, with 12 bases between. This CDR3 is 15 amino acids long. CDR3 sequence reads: CASSFSGSRNTEAFF. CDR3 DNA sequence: TGTGCCAGCAGTTTCTCTGGATCCCGGAACACTGAAGCTTTCTTT.

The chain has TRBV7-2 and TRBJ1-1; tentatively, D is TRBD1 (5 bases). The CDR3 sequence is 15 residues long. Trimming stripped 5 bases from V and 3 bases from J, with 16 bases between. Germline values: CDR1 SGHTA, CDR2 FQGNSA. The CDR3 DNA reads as TGTGCCAGCAGCCACCGTCAGGCGGGGGACACTGAAGCTTTCTTT. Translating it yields CASSHRQAGDTEAFF.

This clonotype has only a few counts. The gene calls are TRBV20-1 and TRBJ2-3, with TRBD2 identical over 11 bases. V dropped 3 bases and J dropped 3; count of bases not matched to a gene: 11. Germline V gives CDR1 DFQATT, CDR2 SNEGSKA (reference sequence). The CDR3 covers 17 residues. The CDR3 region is CSARGTGTSGGTDTQYF. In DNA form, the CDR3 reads TGCAGTGCTAGGGGAACCGGGACTAGCGGTGGAACAGATACGCAGTATTTT.

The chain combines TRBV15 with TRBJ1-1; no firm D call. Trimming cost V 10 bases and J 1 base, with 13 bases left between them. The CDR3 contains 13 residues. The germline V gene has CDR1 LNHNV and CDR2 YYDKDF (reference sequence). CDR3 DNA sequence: TGTGCCAGCTCAGAGGGAGCGAACACTGAAGCTTTCTTT. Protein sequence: CASSEGANTEAFF.

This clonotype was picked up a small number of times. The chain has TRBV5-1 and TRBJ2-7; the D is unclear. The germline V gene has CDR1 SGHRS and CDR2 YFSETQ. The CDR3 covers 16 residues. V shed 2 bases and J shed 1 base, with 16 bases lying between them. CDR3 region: CASSFFQTAGSYEQYF. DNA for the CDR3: TGCGCCAGCAGCTTTTTTCAGACGGCCGGGTCCTACGAGCAGTACTTC.

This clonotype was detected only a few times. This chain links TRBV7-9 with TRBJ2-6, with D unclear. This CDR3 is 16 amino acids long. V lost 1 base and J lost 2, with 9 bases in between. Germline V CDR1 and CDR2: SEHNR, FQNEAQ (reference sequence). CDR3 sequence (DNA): TGTGCCAGCAGCTTAGGGAAGGGAACTGGGGCCAACGTCCTGACTTTC. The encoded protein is CASSLGKGTGANVLTF.

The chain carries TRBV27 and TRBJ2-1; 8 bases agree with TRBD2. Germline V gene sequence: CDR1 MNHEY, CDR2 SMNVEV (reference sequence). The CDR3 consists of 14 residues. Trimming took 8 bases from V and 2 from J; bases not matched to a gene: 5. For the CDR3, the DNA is TGTGCCAGCGGTTGGCGGGGGGCCTACAATGAGCAGTTCTTC. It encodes CASGWRGAYNEQFF.

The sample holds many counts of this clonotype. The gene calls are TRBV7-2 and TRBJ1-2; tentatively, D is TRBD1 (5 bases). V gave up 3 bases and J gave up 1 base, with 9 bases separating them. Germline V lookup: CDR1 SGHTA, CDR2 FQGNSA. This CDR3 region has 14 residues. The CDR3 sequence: CASSLGGNNYGYTF. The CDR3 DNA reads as TGTGCCAGCAGCTTGGGGGGGAATAACTATGGCTACACCTTC.

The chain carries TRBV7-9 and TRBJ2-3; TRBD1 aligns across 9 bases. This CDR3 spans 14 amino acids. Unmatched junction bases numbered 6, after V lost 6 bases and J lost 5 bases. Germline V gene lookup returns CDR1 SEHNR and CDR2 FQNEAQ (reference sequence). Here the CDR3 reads CASRPTDRGDTQYF. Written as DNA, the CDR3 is TGTGCCAGCAGGCCAACGGACAGGGGAGATACGCAGTATTTT.

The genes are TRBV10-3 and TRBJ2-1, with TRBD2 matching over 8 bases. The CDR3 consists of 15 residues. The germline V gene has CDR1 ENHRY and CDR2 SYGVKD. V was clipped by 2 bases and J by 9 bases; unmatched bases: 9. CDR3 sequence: CAISEAGGLFAEQFF. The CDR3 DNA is TGTGCCATCAGTGAGGCGGGGGGTCTTTTCGCTGAGCAGTTCTTC.

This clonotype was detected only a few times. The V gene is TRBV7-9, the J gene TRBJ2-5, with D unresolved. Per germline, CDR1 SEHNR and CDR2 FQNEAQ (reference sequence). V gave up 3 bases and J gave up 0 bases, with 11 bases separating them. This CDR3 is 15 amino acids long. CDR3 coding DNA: TGTGCCAGCAGCTTGGATGATAGGTACCAAGAGACCCAGTACTTC. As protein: CASSLDDRYQETQYF.

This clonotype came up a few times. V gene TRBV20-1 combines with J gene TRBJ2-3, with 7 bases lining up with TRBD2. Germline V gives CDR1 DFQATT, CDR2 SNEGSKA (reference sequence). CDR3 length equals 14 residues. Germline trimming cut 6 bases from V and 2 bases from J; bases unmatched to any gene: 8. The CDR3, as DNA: TGCAGTGCCCGAAGAAGCGGGAACACAGATACGCAGTATTTT. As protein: CSARRSGNTDTQYF.

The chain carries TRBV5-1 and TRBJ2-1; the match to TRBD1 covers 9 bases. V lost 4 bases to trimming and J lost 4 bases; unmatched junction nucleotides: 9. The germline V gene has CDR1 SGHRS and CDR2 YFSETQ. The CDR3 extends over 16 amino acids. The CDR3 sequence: CASSGSPTGGYNEQFF. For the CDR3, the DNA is TGCGCCAGCAGCGGGAGCCCGACAGGGGGATACAATGAGCAGTTCTTC.

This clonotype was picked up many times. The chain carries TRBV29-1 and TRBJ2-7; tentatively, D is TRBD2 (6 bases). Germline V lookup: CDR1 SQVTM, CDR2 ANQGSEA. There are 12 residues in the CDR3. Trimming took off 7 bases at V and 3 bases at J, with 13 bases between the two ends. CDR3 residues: CSAGTGDYEQYF. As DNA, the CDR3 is TGCAGCGCCGGGACGGGAGACTACGAGCAGTACTTC.

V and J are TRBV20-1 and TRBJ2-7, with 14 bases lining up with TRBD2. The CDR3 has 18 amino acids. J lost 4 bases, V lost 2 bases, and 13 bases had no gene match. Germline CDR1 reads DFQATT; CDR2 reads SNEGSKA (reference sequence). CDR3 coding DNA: TGCAGTGCTAGAACTGCTAAGACTAGCGGGAGGGGGCGGTACGAGCAGTACTTC. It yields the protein CSARTAKTSGRGRYEQYF.